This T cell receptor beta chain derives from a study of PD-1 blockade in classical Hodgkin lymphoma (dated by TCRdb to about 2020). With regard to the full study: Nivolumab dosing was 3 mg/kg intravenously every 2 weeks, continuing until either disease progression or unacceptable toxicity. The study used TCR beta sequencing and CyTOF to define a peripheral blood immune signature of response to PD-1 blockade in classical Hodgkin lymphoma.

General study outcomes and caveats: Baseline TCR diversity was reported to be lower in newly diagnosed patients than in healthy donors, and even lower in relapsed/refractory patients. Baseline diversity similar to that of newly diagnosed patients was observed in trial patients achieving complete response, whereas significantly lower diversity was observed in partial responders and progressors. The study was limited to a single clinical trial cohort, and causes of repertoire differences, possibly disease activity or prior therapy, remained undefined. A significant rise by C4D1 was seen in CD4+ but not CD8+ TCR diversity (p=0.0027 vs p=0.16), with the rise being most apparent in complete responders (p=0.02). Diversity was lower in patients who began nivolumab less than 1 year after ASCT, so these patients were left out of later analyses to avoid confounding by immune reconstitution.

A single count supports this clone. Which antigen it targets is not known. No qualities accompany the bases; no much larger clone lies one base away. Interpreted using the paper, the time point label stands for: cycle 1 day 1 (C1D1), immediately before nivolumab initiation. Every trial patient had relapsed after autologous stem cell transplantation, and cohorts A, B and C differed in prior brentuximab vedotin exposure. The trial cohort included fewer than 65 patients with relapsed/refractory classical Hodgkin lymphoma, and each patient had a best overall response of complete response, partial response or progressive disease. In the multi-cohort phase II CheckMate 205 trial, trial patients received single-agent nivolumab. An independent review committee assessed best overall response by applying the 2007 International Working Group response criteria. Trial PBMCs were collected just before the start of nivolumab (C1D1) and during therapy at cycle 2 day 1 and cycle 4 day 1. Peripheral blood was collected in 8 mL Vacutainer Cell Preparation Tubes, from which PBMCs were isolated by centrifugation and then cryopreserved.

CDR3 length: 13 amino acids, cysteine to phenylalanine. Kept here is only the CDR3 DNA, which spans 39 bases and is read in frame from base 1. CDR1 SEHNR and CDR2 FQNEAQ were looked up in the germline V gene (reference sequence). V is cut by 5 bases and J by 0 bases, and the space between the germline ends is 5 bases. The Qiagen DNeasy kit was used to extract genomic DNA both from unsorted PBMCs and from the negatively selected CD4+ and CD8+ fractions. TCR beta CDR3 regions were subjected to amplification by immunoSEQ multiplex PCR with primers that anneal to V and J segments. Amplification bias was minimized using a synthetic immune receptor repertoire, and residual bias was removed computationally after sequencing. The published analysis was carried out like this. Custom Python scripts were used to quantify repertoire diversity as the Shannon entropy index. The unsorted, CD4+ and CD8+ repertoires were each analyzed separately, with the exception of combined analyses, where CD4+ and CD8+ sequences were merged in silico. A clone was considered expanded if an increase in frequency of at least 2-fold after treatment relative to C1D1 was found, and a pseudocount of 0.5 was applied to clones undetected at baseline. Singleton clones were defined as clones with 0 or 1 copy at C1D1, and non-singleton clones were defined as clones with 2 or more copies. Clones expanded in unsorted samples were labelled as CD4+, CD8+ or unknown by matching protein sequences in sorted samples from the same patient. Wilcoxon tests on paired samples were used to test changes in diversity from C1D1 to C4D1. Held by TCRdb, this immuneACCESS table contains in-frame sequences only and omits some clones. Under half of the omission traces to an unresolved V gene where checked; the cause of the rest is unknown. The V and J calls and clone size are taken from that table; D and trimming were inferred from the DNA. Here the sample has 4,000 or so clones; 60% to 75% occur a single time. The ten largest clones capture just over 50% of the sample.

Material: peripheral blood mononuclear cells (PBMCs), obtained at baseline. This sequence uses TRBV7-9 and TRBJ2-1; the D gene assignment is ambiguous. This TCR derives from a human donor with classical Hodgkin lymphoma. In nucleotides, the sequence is TGTGCCAGCAGCCCTAGCTCCTACAATGAGCAGTTCTTC. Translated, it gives CASSPSSYNEQFF.